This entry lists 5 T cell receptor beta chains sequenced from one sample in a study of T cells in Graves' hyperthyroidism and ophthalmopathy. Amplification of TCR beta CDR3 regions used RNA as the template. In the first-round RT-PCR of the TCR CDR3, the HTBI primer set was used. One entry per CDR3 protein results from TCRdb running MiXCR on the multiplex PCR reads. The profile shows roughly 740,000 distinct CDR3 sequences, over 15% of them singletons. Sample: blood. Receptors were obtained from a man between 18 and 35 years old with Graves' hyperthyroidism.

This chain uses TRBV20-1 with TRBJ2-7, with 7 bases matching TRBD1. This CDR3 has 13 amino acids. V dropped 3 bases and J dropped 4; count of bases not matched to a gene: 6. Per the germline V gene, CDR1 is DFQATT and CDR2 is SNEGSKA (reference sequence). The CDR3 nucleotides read TGCAGTGCTAGCCCCACAGGGGCATACGAGCAGTACTTC. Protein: CSASPTGAYEQYF.

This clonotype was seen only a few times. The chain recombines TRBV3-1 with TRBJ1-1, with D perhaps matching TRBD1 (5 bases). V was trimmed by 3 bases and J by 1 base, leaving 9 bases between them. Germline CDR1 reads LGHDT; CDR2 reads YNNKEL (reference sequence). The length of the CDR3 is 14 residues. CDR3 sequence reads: CASSQRGWNTEAFF. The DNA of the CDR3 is TGTGCCAGCAGCCAGCGGGGGTGGAACACTGAAGCTTTCTTT.

The CDR3 bases are TGCGCCAGCAGCTTGGACGTCGGGTTCTCCACAGATACGCAGTATTTT. Protein sequence: CASSLDVGFSTDTQYF. The V gene is TRBV5-1, the J gene TRBJ2-3; no firm D call. Germline CDR1 SGHRS, CDR2 YFSETQ. This CDR3 is 16 amino acids long. Trimming pared 0 bases from V and 2 bases from J, leaving 13 bases between.

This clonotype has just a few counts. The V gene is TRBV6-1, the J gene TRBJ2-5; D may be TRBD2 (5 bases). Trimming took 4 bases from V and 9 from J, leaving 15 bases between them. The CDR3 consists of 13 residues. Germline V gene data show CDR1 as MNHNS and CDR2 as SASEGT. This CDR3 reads CASSADPSGSQYF. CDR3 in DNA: TGTGCCAGCAGTGCCGACCCGTCGGGGTCCCAGTACTTC.

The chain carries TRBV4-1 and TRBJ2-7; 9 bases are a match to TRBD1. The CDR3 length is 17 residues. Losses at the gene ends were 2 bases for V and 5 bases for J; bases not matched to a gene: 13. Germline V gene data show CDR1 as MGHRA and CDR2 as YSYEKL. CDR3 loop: CASSQNTGTGRPDEQYF. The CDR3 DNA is TGCGCCAGCAGCCAAAACACCGGGACAGGGAGGCCGGACGAGCAGTACTTC.